One sample yielded the 20 T cell receptor beta chains listed below, sequenced in a study of OX40 agonist ivuxolimab in advanced cancers. Data came from immunoSEQ multiplex PCR; TCRdb stores just in-frame clones and leaves some out. The sample records fewer than 30,000 clones, nearly 85% being singletons. Sequencing was performed on CD4+ or CD8+ T cells sorted from blood, taken in a trial of the OX40 agonist ivuxolimab. Every receptor here comes from an adult with an advanced solid tumor such as melanoma, head and neck, liver or kidney cancer.

This clone has a single count. This rearrangement joins TRBV7-9 to TRBJ2-7, with 7 bases lining up with TRBD1. Germline V lookup: CDR1 SEHNR, CDR2 FQNEAQ (reference sequence). The CDR3 sequence is 15 residues long. V was clipped by 4 bases and J by 3 bases; unmatched bases: 9. The DNA of the CDR3 is TGTGCCAGCAGCTCAAGAACAGGGGTCGACTACGAGCAGTACTTC. Translating it yields CASSSRTGVDYEQYF.

V and J are TRBV5-1 and TRBJ1-1; TRBD1 is a possible D gene (5 bases). The CDR3 has 16 amino acids. Germline V gives CDR1 SGHRS, CDR2 YFSETQ. Trimming took 0 bases from V and 1 from J, leaving 13 bases between them. CDR3 loop: CASSLVLRDENTEAFF. The CDR3 bases are TGCGCCAGCAGCTTGGTTCTCAGGGATGAGAACACTGAAGCTTTCTTT. Together with reference TRBV5-1 and TRBJ1-1, the CDR3 gives the full variable domain: KAGVTQTPRYLIKTRGQQVTLSCSPISGHRSVSWYQQTPGQGLQFLFEYFSETQRNKGNFPGRFSGRQFSNSRSEMNVSTLELGDSALYLCASSLVLRDENTEAFFGQGTRLTVV.

The V gene is TRBV5-1, the J gene TRBJ1-2, with TRBD1 identical over 8 bases. CDR1 SGHRS and CDR2 YFSETQ come from the germline V gene. V trimming: 4 bases; J trimming: 8 bases; junction bases outside the gene matches: 7. The CDR3 sequence is 13 residues long. The CDR3 loop reads CASSVDRVRGYTF. The CDR3 DNA sequence: TGCGCCAGCAGCGTGGACAGGGTGAGAGGCTACACCTTC.

This chain links TRBV7-2 with TRBJ1-1, with D hard to call. V was pared by 5 bases and J by 4 bases, with 8 bases between. Germline V lookup: CDR1 SGHTA, CDR2 FQGNSA. The CDR3 totals 12 residues. CDR3 region: CASSPKFTEAFF. The CDR3 nucleotides read TGTGCCAGCAGCCCTAAGTTCACTGAAGCTTTCTTT.

This clone was seen a few times. The CDR3 sequence is CASSAGTVSNQPQHF. As DNA, the CDR3 is TGTGCCAGCAGCGCCGGGACAGTCAGCAATCAGCCCCAGCATTTT. V is TRBV9 and J is TRBJ1-5; 7 bases agree with TRBD1. J was trimmed by 1 base and V by 3 bases; bases with no gene match: 4. This CDR3 contains 15 residues. Germline V lookup: CDR1 SGDLS, CDR2 YYNGEE.

In DNA form, the CDR3 reads TGTGCCAGCAGCTTAGGGGACAGGGGGAGATATAATTCACCCCTCCACTTT. It yields the protein CASSLGDRGRYNSPLHF. V usage is TRBV7-9 and J usage is TRBJ1-6, with 11 bases fitting TRBD1. V was pared by 1 base and J by 4 bases, with 3 bases of the junction left unmatched. Germline CDR1 is SEHNR and CDR2 is FQNEAQ (reference sequence). This CDR3 comprises 17 residues.

The gene calls are TRBV21-1 and TRBJ2-1; TRBD2, the table's D call, lacks a check against the DNA. TRBV21-1 is labeled a pseudogene. The CDR3 has 13 amino acids. The DNA of the CDR3 is TGTGCCAGCAGCTCAAGGACTAGCGATGAGCAGTTCTTC. This translates into CASSSRTSDEQFF.

This chain connects TRBV9 to TRBJ2-7; D assignment may be TRBD1 or TRBD2 (6 bases each). This CDR3 is built from 16 residues. With 3 bases removed from V and 0 bases from J, the gap between germline ends came to 16 bases. Germline values: CDR1 SGDLS, CDR2 YYNGEE. For the CDR3, the DNA is TGTGCCAGCAGCGGGAGGGGGAGCTCCCCCTCCTACGAGCAGTACTTC. Translation gives CASSGRGSSPSYEQYF.

The chain links TRBV6-4 to TRBJ2-1, with TRBD2 matching over 13 bases. Trimming took 2 bases from V and 6 from J; bases not matched to a gene: 1. The CDR3 covers 15 residues. Germline CDR1 is MRHNA and CDR2 is SNTAGT. The CDR3 DNA reads TGTGCCAGCAGTGACACTAGCGGGGGGGCCAATGAGCAGTTCTTC. The encoded protein is CASSDTSGGANEQFF.

The V call is TRBV7-9, the J call TRBJ2-1; TRBD2 matches at 14 bases. The trim removed 6 bases at V and 4 bases at J, leaving 2 bases unmatched. Germline CDR1 and CDR2: SEHNR and FQNEAQ (reference sequence). This CDR3 has 15 residues. CDR3 coding DNA: TGTGCCAGCAGGACTAGCGGGGGGGCGTACAATGAGCAGTTCTTC. It yields the protein CASRTSGGAYNEQFF.

The chain has TRBV27 and TRBJ1-2; perhaps TRBD1 as D (5 bases). The CDR3 totals 11 residues. Germline V lookup: CDR1 MNHEY, CDR2 SMNVEV (reference sequence). V lost 6 bases and J 7 bases, leaving 9 bases between the germline ends. This chain's CDR3 is CASSEGFGYTF. The CDR3, as DNA: TGTGCCAGCAGCGAGGGGTTTGGCTACACCTTC.

The chain carries TRBV5-1 and TRBJ2-1, with 12 bases identical to TRBD2. The CDR3 length is 15 residues. The germline V gene encodes CDR1 SGHRS and CDR2 YFSETQ. The V segment lost 4 bases and the J segment 4 bases; nucleotides outside the gene matches: 3. The CDR3 DNA reads as TGCGCCAGCAGCCCGGGACTAGCGGGTTACAATGAGCAGTTCTTC. Translating it yields CASSPGLAGYNEQFF.

The CDR3 loop is CASSQEGLFF. The CDR3 DNA follows: TGTGCCAGCAGCCAAGAGGGGCTGTTTTTT. The chain joins TRBV4-2 to TRBJ1-4; D unclear. Germline lookup yields CDR1 LGHNA and CDR2 YNFKEQ. The CDR3 totals 10 residues. V lost 0 bases to trimming and J lost 14 bases, with 4 bases between them.

This clone has a single count. This chain joins TRBV7-9 and TRBJ2-1; 14 bases are a match to TRBD2. The CDR3 is 18 amino acids. Per the germline V gene, CDR1 is SEHNR and CDR2 is FQNEAQ (reference sequence). Trimming removed 5 bases from V and 0 bases from J; junction bases left unmatched: 6. DNA of the CDR3: TGTGCCAGCAGCCCGGGGACTAGCGGGGGAAGCTCCTACAATGAGCAGTTCTTC. Residues: CASSPGTSGGSSYNEQFF.

For the CDR3, the DNA is TGCGCCAGCAGCCAAGGGAGCTTCGGCACCGGGGAGCTGTTTTTT. Amino acids: CASSQGSFGTGELFF. The V call is TRBV4-3, the J call TRBJ2-2, with D hard to call. Trimming stripped 1 base from V and 4 bases from J, with 10 bases between. The CDR3 has 15 amino acids. The germline V gene has CDR1 LGHNA and CDR2 YSLEER.

The rearrangement links TRBV27 to TRBJ1-4; weak D call: TRBD1 (6 bases). Germline CDR1 and CDR2: MNHEY and SMNVEV (reference sequence). Trimming took off 5 bases at V and 8 bases at J, with 18 bases between the two ends. The CDR3 has 15 residues. CDR3 amino acids: CASSLYRVAVEKLFF. The CDR3 region has the DNA TGTGCCAGCAGTCTTTACAGGGTAGCCGTCGAAAAACTGTTTTTT.

The chain couples TRBV6-1 to TRBJ1-4, with a possible D match to TRBD1 (6 bases). CDR3 length: 16 amino acids. V was clipped by 2 bases and J by 8 bases, with 18 bases between them. From germline, CDR1 is MNHNS and CDR2 SASEGT. The CDR3: CASSEFKQGHEEKLFF. The CDR3 nucleotides are TGTGCCAGCAGTGAATTCAAACAGGGACACGAAGAAAAACTGTTTTTT.

The V and J genes are TRBV29-1 and TRBJ2-7, with D hard to call. There are 15 residues in the CDR3. Trimming took 5 bases from V and 3 from J, leaving 20 bases between them. Looked up from germline, CDR1 is SQVTM and CDR2 is ANQGSEA. DNA for the CDR3: TGCAGCGTTTCAAGGGCACAGCAATACCGCTACGAGCAGTACTTC. Translated, it gives CSVSRAQQYRYEQYF.

This clone was seen only a few times. This sequence joins TRBV13 and TRBJ2-5, with D tentatively TRBD1 (6 bases). Germline CDR1 and CDR2: PRHDT and FYEKMQ (reference sequence). The germline V and J ends were trimmed by 5 bases and 5 bases, with 18 bases remaining between them. This CDR3 region has 15 residues. The CDR3 region is CASSTTGSPKETQYF. CDR3 nucleotides: TGTGCCAGCAGCACTACAGGGAGTCCCAAGGAGACCCAGTACTTC.

V usage is TRBV7-9 and J usage is TRBJ1-2; tentative D call: TRBD1 (5 bases). This CDR3 comprises 14 residues. The germline V and J ends were trimmed by 4 bases and 4 bases, with 13 bases remaining between them. The germline V gene has CDR1 SEHNR and CDR2 FQNEAQ (reference sequence). Written as DNA, the CDR3 is TGTGCCAGCAGCTCTGCCCGGGGCCGCTATGGCTACACCTTC. Amino acids: CASSSARGRYGYTF.